This T cell receptor beta chain was recorded in a study of blood T cell repertoires in COVID-19. Study at large: Acute and convalescent COVID-19 specimens originated in the United States, Italy and Spain. PBMCs, B-cell-depleted T cells, or T cells provided the cDNA or gDNA that made up the material.

Germline V gene data show CDR1 as SQVTM and CDR2 as ANQGSEA. V dropped 7 bases and J dropped 0 bases, with 13 bases sitting between them. This CDR3 region has 13 residues. Original data processing: Amplification of reference gene primers was used by the study to estimate nucleated cell counts. Produced via immunoSEQ multiplex PCR; TCRdb's table is partial and in-frame only. Clone size and the V and J calls come from that table; the DNA yielded D and trimming. In the table there are hundreds of thousands of clones, around 87% of which are singletons. The J gene is TRBJ2-7, the V gene TRBV29-1; D remains unclear. Sequencing input: peripheral blood. The origin of this receptor is a human donor in a cohort sampled during active COVID-19. CDR3 in DNA: TGCAGCGCTGGGCCAGTGGACTCCTACGAGCAGTACTTC. It specifies CSAGPVDSYEQYF.